The rows below give T cell receptor beta chains drawn from one sample of a study of T cells after yellow fever vaccination. TCRdb itself ran the 5' RACE reads through MiXCR, one entry per CDR3 protein. Of about 250,000 distinct CDR3 sequences listed, approximately 3.8% are singletons. The sample in question was PBMCs, obtained 15 days after the yellow fever booster vaccination. The receptors come from a man younger than 30 who received the YFV17D yellow fever vaccine. Both conserved end residues are trimmed from each CDR3. The listing skips clone size in some rows; elsewhere it reads once, few, many or a size class.

v_gene	abundance	j_gene	CDR3aa
TRBV9	many	TRBJ1-2	ASSVVDSPSHGYT
TRBV20-1	many	TRBJ2-7	SARDPRAPGEQY
TRBV6-5	many	TRBJ2-7	ASSYRGYEQY
TRBV3-1	many	TRBJ2-3	ASTLGQGDQDTQY
TRBV5-1	many	TRBJ1-2	ASSPDSHGYT
TRBV7-8	many	TRBJ2-5	ASSSGLAGYGETQY
TRBV5-4	few	TRBJ2-3	ASSLGATSGDTDTQY
TRBV5-6	many	TRBJ1-2	ASSRVGGTLGYT
TRBV7-2	many	TRBJ1-1	ASRAGGGNTEAF
TRBV5-5	many	TRBJ1-2	ASTQQGAANYGYT
TRBV27	many	TRBJ1-2	ASRRTGRDGYT
TRBV12-3/TRBV12-4	many	TRBJ2-5	ASSSPDREGETQY
TRBV7-2	many	TRBJ2-7	ASSFQAGDYEQY
TRBV21-1	many	TRBJ1-4	ASSKNHKWVTTPRRF
TRBV5-6	many	TRBJ2-1	ASSPQGNEQF
TRBV7-2	many	TRBJ2-1	ASSFTQF
TRBV5-1	.	TRBJ1-4	ASSPRDGVSTNEKLF
TRBV7-9	many	TRBJ2-4	ASSMNRELAKNIQY
TRBV4-3	many	TRBJ2-4	ASSYRVAGNIQY
TRBV6-5	many	TRBJ2-1	ASSLQGARYNEQF
TRBV5-1	many	TRBJ2-2	ASSLVLQGFAGELF
TRBV5-1	many	TRBJ1-1	ASSLAVRDTEAF
TRBV7-2	many	TRBJ2-3	ASSSQRATDTQY
TRBV20-1	many	TRBJ1-1	SARARDTEAF
TRBV29-1	many	TRBJ2-1	SVEDPYNEQF
TRBV7-9	many	TRBJ1-3	ASSLGGFSGNTIY
TRBV4-3	many	TRBJ2-2	ASSPNHGGGANTGELF
TRBV5-6	many	TRBJ1-5	ASSLGPQGRQPQH
TRBV5-1	many	TRBJ2-3	ASNSDGGLTDTQY
TRBV9	many	TRBJ2-1	ASSPSGGSEQF
TRBV10-3	many	TRBJ2-2	ATNEGSTAGELF
TRBV10-3	many	TRBJ2-5	AISDPDRVVRETQY
TRBV20-1	many	TRBJ1-5	SARDQGADNQPQH
TRBV7-2	many	TRBJ2-5	ASSDRGQETQY
TRBV5-1	many	TRBJ1-1	ASSLTVPNTEAF
TRBV5-1	many	TRBJ1-1	ASSLVPSNTEAF
TRBV10-3	many	TRBJ2-3	AISVGLGSTDTQY
TRBV4-1	many	TRBJ2-3	ASSLHQGPGTDTQY
TRBV5-1	many	TRBJ2-1	ASSLEGLAGATHNEQF
TRBV7-2	many	TRBJ2-1	ASSLQQGGAYNEQF
TRBV18	many	TRBJ1-5	ASSPVSVSNQPQH
TRBV4-1	many	TRBJ2-3	ASSQRLAGRPADTQY
TRBV7-2	many	TRBJ1-3	ASSLRRLGAGNTIY
TRBV5-1	many	TRBJ1-2	ASSPGQALYGYT
TRBV28	few	TRBJ2-3	ASSLSWDITDTQY
TRBV4-2	many	TRBJ2-3	ASSQDSRRSSFADTQY
TRBV7-7	.	TRBJ1-1	ASSHPSPNTEAF
TRBV5-1	many	TRBJ2-1	ASSLSVAGGPWEQF
TRBV6-6	many	TRBJ1-3	ASTGWGSGNTIY
TRBV7-2	many	TRBJ2-3	ASSHRDSPTDTQY
TRBV24-1	many	TRBJ2-1	ATADRGGNEQF
TRBV5-4	.	TRBJ1-1	ASSGTGRDWGTEAF
TRBV3-1	many	TRBJ1-5	ASSQDTQPNQPQH
TRBV20-1	many	TRBJ1-1	SARRVVSDTEAF
TRBV10-2	many	TRBJ1-1	ASRRDLNTEAF
TRBV5-1	many	TRBJ1-4	ASSFTGFNEKLF